The 29 T cell receptor beta chains in this list originate from one sample, sequenced in a study of molecular identifiers for immune sequencing clone quantification. TCRdb used MiXCR to reprocess the PCR reads, holding one entry per CDR3 protein. The table lists hundreds of thousands of distinct CDR3 sequences, roughly 25% of them singletons. The sample was naive CD8+ T cells from blood, with Jurkat cell RNA spiked in. The subset denotes: FACS-sorted CD8+CD4-CCR7+CD45RA+ naive T cells. Receptors were obtained from a human donor in good health. Some libraries in this study had Jurkat cell RNA spiked in.

This clonotype was recorded a few times. V gene TRBV27 combines with J gene TRBJ2-1; 7 bases fit TRBD2. CDR1 is MNHEY, CDR2 SMNVEV, per germline (reference sequence). The CDR3 has 17 residues. V gave up 2 bases and J gave up 1 base; unmatched junction bases: 8. This CDR3 reads CASSLTPASGSYNEQFF. The CDR3, as DNA: TGTGCCAGCAGTTTAACACCCGCTAGCGGTTCCTACAATGAGCAGTTCTTC.

This clonotype was found a few times. CDR3 amino acids: CASSPGGVGYTEAFF. The CDR3 region has the DNA TGTGCCAGTAGCCCCGGGGGGGTCGGTTATACTGAAGCTTTCTTT. The chain combines TRBV19 with TRBJ1-1; D is possibly TRBD1 (5 bases). Per germline, CDR1 LNHDA and CDR2 SQIVND (reference sequence). Trimming took 6 bases from V and 5 from J, leaving 19 bases between them. The CDR3 runs to 15 residues.

The chain employs TRBV27 and TRBJ2-7; D not resolved. The CDR3 has 14 residues. Deletions cut 7 bases from V and 3 bases from J, with 16 bases between. Germline loops: CDR1 MNHEY, CDR2 SMNVEV (reference sequence). The CDR3 DNA reads TGTGCCAGCAAGCTTGGCGGCGGCTACTACGAGCAGTACTTC. Amino acid sequence: CASKLGGGYYEQYF.

This clonotype was observed at least ten times. V and J are TRBV20-1 and TRBJ2-3; D is perhaps TRBD2 (6 bases). The CDR3 loop spans 15 amino acids. Germline assignment: CDR1 DFQATT and CDR2 SNEGSKA (reference sequence). The germline V and J ends were trimmed by 1 base and 2 bases, with 13 bases remaining between them. CDR3 protein: CSARVAGKNTDTQYF. In DNA, the CDR3 is TGCAGTGCTAGAGTTGCGGGAAAGAACACAGATACGCAGTATTTT.

This clonotype came up many times. The gene calls are TRBV21-1 and TRBJ2-3. TRBV21-1 is tagged as a pseudogene. CDR3 length equals 13 residues. CDR3 nucleotides: TGTGCCAGCAGCAAGCCGAGCACAGATACGCAGTATTTT. This gives the protein CASSKPSTDTQYF.

The chain uses TRBV7-9 and TRBJ2-7; no firm D call. Germline CDR1 is SEHNR and CDR2 is FQNEAQ (reference sequence). Trimming removed 5 bases from V and 3 bases from J, with 11 bases in between. The CDR3 contains 13 residues. The CDR3 sequence: CASSMGRNYEQYF. The CDR3 DNA is TGTGCCAGCAGCATGGGCCGAAACTACGAGCAGTACTTC.

The sample holds a few counts of this clonotype. The chain joins TRBV19 to TRBJ2-1; 12 nucleotides match TRBD2. With V trimmed by 4 bases and J by 4 bases, 2 bases remained unmatched. Germline CDR1 reads LNHDA; CDR2 reads SQIVND (reference sequence). CDR3 length: 15 residues. For the CDR3, the DNA is TGTGCCAGTAGTACTAGCGGGGGGGCGTACAATGAGCAGTTCTTC. Translating gives CASSTSGGAYNEQFF.

The chain couples TRBV19 to TRBJ1-1; no clear D gene. Trimming took 8 bases from V and 1 from J, leaving 5 bases between them. Germline V gene data show CDR1 as LNHDA and CDR2 as SQIVND (reference sequence). This CDR3 is built from 11 residues. The CDR3 sequence is CASGGNTEAFF. The CDR3 bases are TGTGCCAGTGGCGGGAACACTGAAGCTTTCTTT.

The sample holds many counts of this clonotype. This chain links TRBV6-2 or TRBV6-3 with TRBJ2-3; 12 bases are a match to TRBD2. The CDR3 runs 16 residues. Germline trimming cut 1 base from V and 2 bases from J; bases unmatched to any gene: 1. Germline lookup yields CDR1 MNHEY and CDR2 SVGEGT. CDR3 protein: CASSYWTSGTTDTQYF. Written as DNA, the CDR3 is TGTGCCAGCAGTTACTGGACTAGCGGGACCACAGATACGCAGTATTTT.

This clonotype was observed at least ten times. The chain employs TRBV5-1 and TRBJ1-5; TRBD1 might be the D (6 bases). Germline CDR1 and CDR2: SGHRS and YFSETQ. The CDR3 contains 18 residues. V lost 5 bases and J lost 3, with 24 bases in between. DNA of the CDR3: TGCGCCAGCAGTACTCCGGGGGACAAAAACCAATACAATCAGCCCCAGCATTTT. The encoded protein is CASSTPGDKNQYNQPQHF.

This clonotype was detected many times. The V call is TRBV6-2 or TRBV6-3, the J call TRBJ2-2; no clear D. Germline assignment: CDR1 MNHEY and CDR2 SVGEGT. CDR3 length: 10 amino acids. V was cut by 10 bases and J by 3 bases, with 3 bases left in between. The CDR3 loop reads CATYTGELFF. The CDR3 nucleotides are TGTGCCACTTACACCGGGGAGCTGTTTTTT.

Only a few counts were recorded for this clonotype. J is TRBJ2-7 and V is TRBV28, with D possibly matching TRBD1 (5 bases). Germline-derived CDR1 and CDR2 are MDHEN and SYDVKM. This CDR3 comprises 13 residues. V gave up 6 bases and J gave up 4 bases, with 13 bases separating them. CDR3 nucleotide sequence: TGTGCCAGCAGGAAAAGGGGTGGATACGAGCAGTACTTC. Its protein product is CASRKRGGYEQYF.

In regard to this clonotype: The junction departs from germline at one end; a sequencing error may be responsible. The chain links TRBV6-6 to TRBJ1-4; D perhaps matches TRBD1 (5 bases). The CDR3 length is 15 residues. From germline, CDR1 is MNHNY and CDR2 SVGAGI (reference sequence). This CDR3 reads CASSYWGEENEKPFF. CDR3 nucleotide sequence: TGTGCCAGCAGTTACTGGGGGGAGGAGAATGAAAAACCGTTTTTT.

With regard to this clonotype: An end of the junction differs from the germline gene, which may be a read error. The V call is TRBV19, the J call TRBJ2-1; 9 bases match TRBD2. The CDR3 runs 16 residues. The V gene's germline CDR1 is LNHDA and CDR2 SQIVND (reference sequence). CDR3: CTSSIDPQGLANEQFF. CDR3 bases: TGTACCAGTAGTATAGATCCCCAAGGACTAGCGAATGAGCAGTTCTTC.

The chain has TRBV5-4 and TRBJ2-1; D is perhaps TRBD1 (5 bases). The ends were cut back, 6 bases at V and 3 bases at J, with 13 bases in the middle. This CDR3 is built from 14 residues. Looked up from germline, CDR1 is SGHNT and CDR2 is YYREEE (reference sequence). CDR3 region: CASNSYRSYNEQFF. CDR3 sequence (DNA): TGTGCCAGCAACAGCTACAGGAGCTACAATGAGCAGTTCTTC.

The V and J genes are TRBV28 and TRBJ1-6; D gene unclear. V lost 7 bases, J lost 7 bases, and 14 bases lay in between. This CDR3 comprises 14 residues. The germline CDR1 and CDR2 sequences are MDHEN and SYDVKM. The DNA for the CDR3 is TGTGCCAGCAACTCTGGAGAATCAAATTCACCCCTCCACTTT. As protein: CASNSGESNSPLHF.

Regarding this clonotype: A much larger clone differs from this one at a single base, so this may be a read error. This rearrangement joins TRBV25-1 to TRBJ2-5; weak D call: TRBD2 (5 bases). The V and J ends lost 4 bases and 7 bases respectively, with 16 bases between them. The CDR3 runs 14 residues. Germline CDR1 reads MGHDK; CDR2 reads SYGVNS. The CDR3, as DNA: TGTGCCAGCAGTGTTGGGAGAACCCGAGGGACCCAGTACTTC. Translating it yields CASSVGRTRGTQYF.

This rearrangement joins TRBV5-6 to TRBJ2-7, with 9 bases lining up with TRBD2. J lost 5 bases, V lost 7 bases, and 10 bases had no gene match. This CDR3 is built from 14 residues. Germline CDR1 and CDR2: SGHDT and YYEEEE. CDR3 sequence: CASSEGGRGHEQYF. CDR3 coding DNA: TGTGCCAGCTCCGAGGGCGGGAGGGGGCACGAGCAGTACTTC.

This clonotype showed up just a few times. The DNA for the CDR3 is TGCAGTGCGCCTTCCCGGACTGAAGCTTTCTTT. This gives the protein CSAPSRTEAFF. J is TRBJ1-1 and V is TRBV20-1, with unresolved D. The germline CDR1 and CDR2 sequences are DFQATT and SNEGSKA (reference sequence). This CDR3 comprises 11 residues. The germline V and J ends were trimmed by 6 bases and 5 bases, with 10 bases remaining between them.

Comments on this clonotype: The junction does not match germline at one end; this may be a read error. The chain links TRBV12-3 or TRBV12-4 to TRBJ2-3; D not certain. The CDR3 contains 12 residues. In nucleotides, the CDR3 is TGTGCCAGCAGTTTTGTAGGCGATACGCAGAATTTT. Translated, it gives CASSFVGDTQNF.

Ten or more counts support this clonotype. This chain links TRBV7-8 with TRBJ1-1; D call uncertain. This CDR3 spans 14 amino acids. CDR1 SGHVS and CDR2 FQNEAQ come from the germline V gene. The ends were cut back, 0 bases at V and 1 base at J, with 6 bases in the middle. CDR3: CASSLAYGNTEAFF. The CDR3 DNA is TGTGCCAGCAGCTTAGCGTATGGGAACACTGAAGCTTTCTTT. The full variable domain, rest sourced from reference TRBV7-8 and TRBJ1-1, is GAGVSQSPRYKVAKRGQDVALRCDPISGHVSLFWYQQALGQGPEFLTYFQNEAQLDKSGLPSDRFFAERPEGSVSTLKIQRTQQEDSAVYLCASSLAYGNTEAFFGQGTRLTVV.

This clonotype appeared many times. V gene TRBV11-2 combines with J gene TRBJ2-3; D is undetermined. V was pared by 4 bases and J by 4 bases, with 15 bases between. The CDR3 extends over 15 amino acids. CDR1 and CDR2 (germline): SGHAT, FQNNGV. Here the CDR3 DNA reads TGTGCCAGCAGCTATGCCCCAACTTACCCAGATACGCAGTATTTT. The encoded protein is CASSYAPTYPDTQYF.

The chain is built from TRBV6-5 and TRBJ1-5; a weak D match, TRBD1 (5 bases). V gave up 5 bases and J gave up 7 bases, with 15 bases separating them. The V gene's germline CDR1 is MNHEY and CDR2 SVGAGI. The CDR3 contains 14 residues. The CDR3 here is CASSPGTNYQPQHF. As DNA, the CDR3 is TGTGCCAGCAGTCCCGGGACCAACTACCAGCCCCAGCATTTT.

This clonotype was seen ten or more times. The V gene is TRBV4-3, the J gene TRBJ2-5, with TRBD2 as a possible D gene (6 bases). The CDR3 extends over 15 amino acids. CDR1 is LGHNA and CDR2 is YSLEER in the germline V gene. V was pared by 2 bases and J by 5 bases, with 15 bases between. The CDR3 sequence is CASSQRRVGLETQYF. CDR3 DNA: TGCGCCAGCAGCCAACGGAGGGTCGGGTTGGAGACCCAGTACTTC.

This clonotype occurred many times. The chain uses TRBV12-3 or TRBV12-4 and TRBJ2-3, with 9 bases that match TRBD1. V was pared by 10 bases and J by 3 bases, with 8 bases of the junction left unmatched. This CDR3 spans 14 amino acids. The CDR3 DNA reads as TGTGCCATCGGGACAGGGAGGCTGACAGATACGCAGTATTTT. This translates into CAIGTGRLTDTQYF.

This clonotype has a handful of counts. The gene calls are TRBV27 and TRBJ2-3; a possible D gene is TRBD2 (5 bases). The V end lost 5 bases, the J end lost 8 bases, and 17 bases lay between the germline ends. CDR1 MNHEY and CDR2 SMNVEV come from the germline V gene (reference sequence). The CDR3 covers 14 residues. CDR3 sequence reads: CASSTEPRSGTQYF. CDR3 DNA sequence: TGTGCCAGCAGTACGGAGCCCCGGAGCGGTACGCAGTATTTT.

Points on this clonotype: As the CDR3 is not closed by the conserved phenylalanine or tryptophan, this likely results from a read error. The V call is TRBV4-1, the J call TRBJ2-7, with D hard to call. Deletions cut 1 base from V and 4 bases from J, with 14 bases between. The CDR3 covers 15 residues. Per germline, CDR1 MGHRA and CDR2 YSYEKL. The CDR3 is CASSQGSGRTYEQYI. CDR3 bases: TGCGCCAGCAGCCAAGGTTCCGGCAGAACTTACGAGCAGTACATC.

As regards this clonotype: The junction differs from germline at one of its ends, possibly a read error. The gene calls are TRBV5-1 and TRBJ1-1; D remains ambiguous. The CDR3 loop spans 13 amino acids. The V gene's germline CDR1 is SGHRS and CDR2 YFSETQ. The CDR3 nucleotides read TGCGCCAGCAGCTTGGCAGTGAACACTGGAGCTTTCTTT. Its protein is CASSLAVNTGAFF.

As regards this clonotype: This may be a read error, as it is one base from a much larger clone. The chain has TRBV4-3 and TRBJ1-2; D remains ambiguous. Germline CDR1 and CDR2: LGHNA and YSLEER. Trimming stripped 0 bases from V and 1 base from J, with 12 bases between. The CDR3 sequence is 16 residues long. The CDR3 region has the DNA TGCGCCAGCAGCCAAGATGACTTACTTCGTAACTATGGCTACACCTTC. Protein: CASSQDDLLRNYGYTF.